These 20 T cell receptor beta chains were sequenced from one sample in a study of blood T cell repertoires in COVID-19. TCRdb keeps only in-frame clones here, not all; method: immunoSEQ multiplex PCR. The sample lists around 90,000 clones, roughly 90% seen once, with roughly 15% in the top ten. The sample taken for sequencing was peripheral blood. These receptors all stem from a male donor with acute or convalescent COVID-19.

V usage is TRBV6-5 and J usage is TRBJ1-1; unclear D gene. V was clipped by 6 bases and J by 5 bases, with 10 bases between them. CDR1 MNHEY and CDR2 SVGAGI come from the germline V gene. CDR3 length equals 12 residues. This CDR3 reads CASSPLGTEAFF. CDR3 sequence (DNA): TGTGCCAGCAGCCCGCTAGGAACTGAAGCTTTCTTT.

In this sample, this clone turned up once. The chain carries TRBV5-1 and TRBJ2-4; the D gene is possibly TRBD2 (5 bases). CDR1 is SGHRS, CDR2 YFSETQ, per germline. The CDR3 runs to 15 residues. Trimming left V 0 bases short and J 0 bases short, with 7 bases between. For the CDR3, the DNA is TGCGCCAGCAGCTTGGCTAGCATAGCCAAAAACATTCAGTACTTC. Translating it yields CASSLASIAKNIQYF.

This chain joins TRBV5-1 and TRBJ2-1, with 9 bases lining up with TRBD2. The CDR3 is 15 residues long. Germline trimming cut 0 bases from V and 7 bases from J; bases unmatched to any gene: 5. The germline V gene has CDR1 SGHRS and CDR2 YFSETQ. The CDR3, as DNA: TGCGCCAGCAGCTTGGGCGGACTAGCGTTGAATGAGCAGTTCTTC. This encodes CASSLGGLALNEQFF.

The genes are TRBV27 and TRBJ1-4, with 8 nucleotides matching TRBD1. With V trimmed by 1 base and J by 0 bases, 10 bases remained unmatched. Germline V gene sequence: CDR1 MNHEY, CDR2 SMNVEV (reference sequence). The CDR3 has 19 residues. CDR3: CASSLYQGQGRATNEKLFF. CDR3 nucleotides: TGTGCCAGCAGTTTATACCAAGGACAGGGTAGGGCAACTAATGAAAAACTGTTTTTT.

J is TRBJ2-7 and V is TRBV15; weak D call: TRBD2 (5 bases). Germline V lookup: CDR1 LNHNV, CDR2 YYDKDF (reference sequence). V was trimmed by 0 bases and J by 4 bases, leaving 13 bases between them. The CDR3 spans 15 residues. The CDR3 sequence: CATSRDPHGIYEQYF. The CDR3 nucleotides are TGTGCCACCAGCAGAGATCCCCACGGGATATACGAGCAGTACTTC.

The chain joins TRBV5-1 to TRBJ1-4; 12 positions agree with TRBD1. Looked up from germline, CDR1 is SGHRS and CDR2 is YFSETQ. Trimming removed 4 bases from V and 6 bases from J; junction bases left unmatched: 10. CDR3 size: 17 residues. CDR3 region: CASSPGQGALVDEKLFF. In DNA form, the CDR3 reads TGCGCCAGCAGCCCGGGACAGGGGGCGTTAGTGGATGAAAAACTGTTTTTT.

The CDR3 region is CASSYSRTGGGYGYTF. Written as DNA, the CDR3 is TGTGCCAGCAGTTACTCGCGGACAGGGGGCGGCTATGGCTACACCTTC. The chain has TRBV6-5 and TRBJ1-2; TRBD1 matches at 11 bases. From germline, CDR1 is MNHEY and CDR2 SVGAGI. CDR3 length: 16 amino acids. Germline trimming cut 0 bases from V and 4 bases from J; bases unmatched to any gene: 4.

This sequence joins TRBV28 and TRBJ1-2; possible D gene TRBD1, 6 bases. The germline CDR1 and CDR2 sequences are MDHEN and SYDVKM. Between the trimmed V and J ends, which lost 7 bases and 8 bases, there was a span of 14 bases. The CDR3 is made up of 12 amino acids. CDR3 residues: CASIPPGGGYTF. The CDR3 bases are TGTGCCAGCATCCCCCCGGGGGGCGGCTACACCTTC.

The chain recombines TRBV6-5 with TRBJ1-2; weak D call: TRBD1 (5 bases). Germline CDR1 MNHEY, CDR2 SVGAGI. CDR3 length equals 12 residues. The V end lost 5 bases, the J end lost 7 bases, and 11 bases lay between the germline ends. CDR3 sequence: CASSNPGFGYTF. The CDR3, as DNA: TGTGCCAGCAGTAACCCAGGGTTTGGCTACACCTTC.

The chain carries TRBV30 and TRBJ2-1, with D possibly TRBD1 on 7 matching bases. Germline assignment: CDR1 GTSNPN and CDR2 SVGIG (reference sequence). V gave up 3 bases and J gave up 6 bases, with 21 bases separating them. The CDR3 totals 16 residues. The CDR3, as DNA: TGTGCCTGGAGAACTCAAACAGGGGACTGGAGCAATGAGCAGTTCTTC. Protein product: CAWRTQTGDWSNEQFF.

The chain uses TRBV3-1 (or the pseudogene TRBV3-2) and TRBJ1-2; unclear D gene. The V and J ends lost 3 bases and 4 bases respectively, with 12 bases between them. The CDR3 extends over 14 amino acids. Per germline, CDR1 LGHDT and CDR2 YNNKEL (reference sequence). CDR3 nucleotides: TGTGCCAGCAGCCAGCGTTCCTCTCCCTATGGCTACACCTTC. This translates into CASSQRSSPYGYTF.

The chain uses TRBV2 and TRBJ1-1; a possible D gene is TRBD1 (5 bases). The CDR3 runs 14 residues. The ends were cut back, 7 bases at V and 0 bases at J, with 12 bases in the middle. CDR1 and CDR2 (germline): SNHLY, FYNNEI. The CDR3 sequence is CASKLTDLNTEAFF. The CDR3 bases are TGTGCCAGCAAGTTGACAGATCTGAACACTGAAGCTTTCTTT.

The chain uses TRBV18 and TRBJ2-7; 9 nucleotides line up with TRBD1. CDR3 length: 15 amino acids. With 2 bases clipped from V and 3 bases from J, the junction kept 5 bases outside the gene matches. The germline CDR1 and CDR2 sequences are KGHSH and LQKENI. The CDR3 spells CASSPGQGRFYEQYF. In nucleotides, the CDR3 is TGTGCCAGCTCACCAGGACAGGGGAGGTTCTACGAGCAGTACTTC.

V gene TRBV7-8 combines with J gene TRBJ1-4; D not certain. There are 14 residues in the CDR3. Deletions cut 6 bases from V and 1 base from J, with 9 bases between. Germline values: CDR1 SGHVS, CDR2 FQNEAQ. In DNA, the CDR3 is TGTGCCAGCAGGAGGGATGAAACTAATGAAAAACTGTTTTTT. Residues: CASRRDETNEKLFF.

There are a few counts of this clone. CDR3 sequence reads: CASRPGVNTEAFF. Here the CDR3 DNA reads TGTGCCAGCAGACCAGGGGTCAACACTGAAGCTTTCTTT. This rearrangement joins TRBV12-3 or TRBV12-4 to TRBJ1-1; D perhaps matches TRBD1 (6 bases). Between the trimmed V and J ends, which lost 6 bases and 2 bases, there was a span of 10 bases. The CDR3 consists of 13 residues.

The rearrangement uses TRBV9 and TRBJ1-2; TRBD1 matches 7 bases. Germline V gene lookup returns CDR1 SGDLS and CDR2 YYNGEE. The CDR3 has 15 residues. V trimming: 3 bases; J trimming: 0 bases; junction bases outside the gene matches: 5. CDR3 sequence reads: CASSGRDSSNYGYTF. The CDR3 nucleotides read TGTGCCAGCAGCGGCCGGGACAGTTCTAACTATGGCTACACCTTC.

The chain carries TRBV7-3 and TRBJ1-5, with TRBD1 matching 10 bases. V dropped 5 bases and J dropped 6; count of bases not matched to a gene: 7. Per the germline V gene, CDR1 is SGHTA and CDR2 is FQGTGA. The CDR3 length is 15 residues. CDR3 amino acids: CASSRGTGDGQPQHF. The CDR3, as DNA: TGTGCCAGCAGCCGCGGGACAGGGGACGGTCAGCCCCAGCATTTT.

This chain connects TRBV28 to TRBJ2-7; D perhaps matches TRBD1 (5 bases). The CDR3 length is 14 residues. The ends were cut back, 4 bases at V and 6 bases at J, with 16 bases in the middle. Germline lookup yields CDR1 MDHEN and CDR2 SYDVKM. The DNA of the CDR3 is TGTGCCAGCAGTTCTCACTCAGGGAACCCCGAGCAGTACTTC. It encodes CASSSHSGNPEQYF.

Points on this clone: Additional DNA sequences in this sample encode the identical CDR3. The chain employs TRBV5-4 and TRBJ1-1; the D is unclear. The CDR3 has 13 amino acids. Germline CDR1 SGHNT, CDR2 YYREEE (reference sequence). Trimming stripped 2 bases from V and 1 base from J, with 6 bases between. DNA of the CDR3: TGTGCCAGCAGCTTAGGAGGGAACACTGAAGCTTTCTTT. Protein sequence: CASSLGGNTEAFF.

The rearrangement joins TRBV25-1 to TRBJ1-1; D call uncertain. The CDR3 has 14 amino acids. With 4 bases removed from V and 6 bases from J, the gap between germline ends came to 15 bases. CDR1 and CDR2 (germline): MGHDK, SYGVNS. The chain's CDR3 is CASSGRALGSEAFF. The CDR3 DNA reads TGTGCCAGCAGTGGCAGAGCCCTAGGTTCTGAAGCTTTCTTT.